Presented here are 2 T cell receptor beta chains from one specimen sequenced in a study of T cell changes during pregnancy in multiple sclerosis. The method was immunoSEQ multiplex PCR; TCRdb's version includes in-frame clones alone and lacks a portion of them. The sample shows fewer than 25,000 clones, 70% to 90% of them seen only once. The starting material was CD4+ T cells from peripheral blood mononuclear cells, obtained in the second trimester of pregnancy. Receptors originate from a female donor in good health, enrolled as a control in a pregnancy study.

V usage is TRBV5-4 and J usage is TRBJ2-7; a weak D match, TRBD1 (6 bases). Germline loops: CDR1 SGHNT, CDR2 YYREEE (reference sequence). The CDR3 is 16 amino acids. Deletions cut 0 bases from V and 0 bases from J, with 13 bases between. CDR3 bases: TGTGCCAGCAGCTTGGGCGGACAGTTAAGCTCCTACGAGCAGTACTTC. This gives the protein CASSLGGQLSSYEQYF.

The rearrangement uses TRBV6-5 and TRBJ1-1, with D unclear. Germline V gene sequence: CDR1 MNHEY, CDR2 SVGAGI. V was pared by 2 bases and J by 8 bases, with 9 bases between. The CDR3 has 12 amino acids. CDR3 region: CASSYRSGEAFF. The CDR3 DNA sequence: TGTGCCAGCAGTTACCGGTCCGGGGAAGCTTTCTTT.